The clone carrying this T cell receptor (beta chain) was recorded many times. Its specificity is unknown. The data belong to a study of identical twins. The CDR3 loop spans 14 amino acids. V lost 6 bases and J lost 0, with 8 bases in between. It was template switching that added a universal primer site, and there were unique molecular identifiers on the cDNA. TCRdb reprocessed the 5' RACE reads with MiXCR, giving one entry per CDR3 protein. The sample comprises about 730,000 distinct CDR3 sequences, 21% of which are singletons, and approximately 4.3% rests with the top ten. Findings and caveats of the study: The study based its conclusions on cross-sectional statistical analysis and did not follow the same donors. Cord blood beta clonotypes present at high abundance carried fewer insertions; no such pattern appeared in memory repertoires. Alpha sequences out of frame and shared by twins had excess low generation probability.

In addition, the sample was reused for a study of T cells expressing NK-cell markers.

The source of this sequence is a woman aged 18-29 years in good health. Sequenced material: PBMCs. The chain couples TRBV12-3 or TRBV12-4 to TRBJ2-2, with a possible D match to TRBD1 (5 bases). The CDR3 spells CASSLTANTGELFF. CDR3 sequence (DNA): TGTGCCAGCAGCTTGACAGCGAACACCGGGGAGCTGTTTTTT.